Listed here is a single T cell receptor beta chain. Assay used: immunoSEQ multiplex PCR; TCRdb lists only in-frame clones, some missing. The sample lists tens of thousands of clones; 75% to 95% were seen once. The data originate from a study of blood T cell repertoires in COVID-19. With 3 bases removed from V and 1 base from J, the gap between germline ends came to 11 bases. The CDR3 consists of 15 residues. The V gene's germline CDR1 is MDHEN and CDR2 SYDVKM. The sample was peripheral blood. The chain has TRBV28 and TRBJ2-3, with D perhaps TRBD2 (7 bases). The TCR comes from a human donor with active COVID-19. The donor label of this sample is uncertain. The CDR3 region has the DNA TGTGCCAGCAGTTTGGCGGGGGCCGGCACAGATACGCAGTATTTT. This encodes CASSLAGAGTDTQYF.